The 8 T cell receptor beta chains below come from one sample, sequenced in a study of control samples from healthy donors and cancer patients. Profiled with immunoSEQ multiplex PCR; TCRdb holds only in-frame clones, not every one. The sample has some 200,000 clones, 91% seen once; the top ten hold more than 1.3%. Sequencing was performed on blood. The source of these receptors is a woman under 40 in good health.

The chain carries TRBV28 and TRBJ1-5, with 7 positions matching TRBD1. Per the germline V gene, CDR1 is MDHEN and CDR2 is SYDVKM. V trimming: 4 bases; J trimming: 1 base; junction bases outside the gene matches: 4. This CDR3 is 15 amino acids long. CDR3 amino acids: CASSYPGGSNQPQHF. In DNA, the CDR3 is TGTGCCAGCAGTTACCCAGGGGGAAGCAATCAGCCCCAGCATTTT.

The J gene is TRBJ1-1, the V gene TRBV30; D possibly corresponds to TRBD1 (5 bases). CDR1 is GTSNPN, CDR2 SVGIG, per germline (reference sequence). Trimming took 0 bases from V and 6 from J, leaving 11 bases between them. This CDR3 is 13 amino acids long. CDR3 nucleotide sequence: TGTGCCTGGAGTGTATTGGGGGGGTCTGAAGCTTTCTTT. Translating it yields CAWSVLGGSEAFF.

This chain links TRBV19 with TRBJ1-5; D possibly corresponds to TRBD1 (5 bases). V lost 4 bases, J lost 3 bases, and 13 bases lay in between. Per the germline V gene, CDR1 is LNHDA and CDR2 is SQIVND (reference sequence). The CDR3 totals 15 residues. The CDR3 spells CASSRGDSLNQPQHF. CDR3 coding DNA: TGTGCCAGTAGTAGGGGTGACAGCCTCAATCAGCCCCAGCATTTT.

The sample holds one count of this clone. V usage is TRBV27 and J usage is TRBJ1-2, with D possibly being TRBD1 (5 bases). The ends were cut back, 5 bases at V and 5 bases at J, with 12 bases in the middle. This CDR3 contains 13 residues. Looked up from germline, CDR1 is MNHEY and CDR2 is SMNVEV (reference sequence). CDR3 bases: TGTGCCAGCAGTCCAGGGACGGGGTATGGCTACACCTTC. This translates into CASSPGTGYGYTF.

V is TRBV7-3 and J is TRBJ2-3; 13 bases align to TRBD2. V lost 5 bases to trimming and J lost 6 bases; unmatched junction nucleotides: 8. There are 16 residues in the CDR3. Germline V CDR1 and CDR2: SGHTA, FQGTGA. CDR3 coding DNA: TGTGCCAGCAGCCCTGGACTAGCGGGAGTAGCTGATACGCAGTATTTT. This gives the protein CASSPGLAGVADTQYF.

This chain joins TRBV4-1 and TRBJ2-5, with 9 positions matching TRBD2. Per germline, CDR1 MGHRA and CDR2 YSYEKL. CDR3 length equals 16 residues. After removal of 2 bases from V and 0 bases from J, the junction contained 4 bases not matched to a gene. The CDR3 reads CASSQRGLADQETQYF. The DNA of the CDR3 is TGCGCCAGCAGCCAAAGGGGACTAGCCGACCAAGAGACCCAGTACTTC.

The chain carries TRBV20-1 and TRBJ2-7, with 9 bases aligning to TRBD2. The germline CDR1 and CDR2 sequences are DFQATT and SNEGSKA (reference sequence). Losses at the gene ends were 6 bases for V and 3 bases for J; bases not matched to a gene: 6. CDR3 length equals 13 residues. CDR3 sequence: CSASQAGGYEQYF. The CDR3 nucleotides read TGCAGTGCAAGTCAAGCGGGAGGCTACGAGCAGTACTTC.

J is TRBJ1-2 and V is TRBV21-1; TRBD1 is taken as the D call from the table, unchecked against the DNA. TRBV21-1 represents a pseudogene. CDR3 length: 12 residues. DNA of the CDR3: TGTGCCAGCACCCTGGCCCGCTATGGCTACACCTTC. Translating it yields CASTLARYGYTF.